The clone carrying this T cell receptor (beta chain) came up many times. The time point here: after trial treatment. Documented treatment: LDRT plus nivolumab, ipilimumab, low-dose cyclophosphamide and aspirin (RACIN trial). Advanced solid tumors lacking tumor-infiltrating lymphocytes characterized eligible patients. The data derive from a study of low-dose radiotherapy and immunotherapy resistance in tumors. Turning to the study itself: Ipilimumab 1 mg/kg every six weeks, together with nivolumab 240 mg every two weeks, was given intravenously to patients. Administration of intravenous cyclophosphamide at 200 mg/m2 took place every two weeks, one day before radiation and immunotherapy.

V lost 6 bases, J lost 1 base, and 3 bases stayed unmatched. This CDR3 has 15 amino acids. TRAV- and TRBV-specific primers, spanning alpha and beta chains, primed first-strand cDNA. Amplification of TCRs used a constant-region primer and V-primer adapter for around 20 PCR cycles. Isolated mRNA was amplified by in vitro transcription. TCRdb re-called the reads with MiXCR, one entry per CDR3 protein. The sample shows about 84,000 distinct CDR3 sequences, around 17% of them seen only once. The origin of this receptor is a male donor with prostate cancer. The sample consisted of PBMCs, taken after low-dose radiotherapy plus immunotherapy. V gene TRBV12-3 or TRBV12-4 combines with J gene TRBJ1-5, with 10 bases aligning to TRBD1. The CDR3 region is CASSRQGASNQPQHF. The CDR3 DNA sequence: TGTGCCAGCAGCAGACAGGGGGCGAGCAATCAGCCCCAGCATTTT.